This T cell receptor (beta chain) was identified during a study of shared clonotypes between healthy human individuals. Study-wide context: The donors, a couple of women and a few men, were aged 18 to 49. Plates per donor: three CD4 naive, three CD4 memory, two CD8 naive, one CD8 memory.

The V gene lost 2 bases and the J gene lost 2 bases, with 10 bases spanning the gap. In germline, CDR1 is MGHRA, CDR2 YSYEKL. CDR3 size: 14 residues. The data were produced by immunoSEQ multiplex PCR, yet TCRdb's version contains in-frame clones alone and is incomplete. This sample yields around 2.1 million clones, of which approximately 94% are seen a single time; approximately 1.7% belongs to the top ten. Naive CD8 populations comprised CD45RO-negative cells positively selected for CCR7, excluding terminally differentiated effector memory CD45RA+ cells. The study enrolled healthy HIV-negative adults without recent acute infections or vaccinations as donors.

This receptor was identified in a man aged 18 to 29 in good health. Some clones in this sample may be carry-over from other donors' samples. Sequencing used naive CD8+ T cells from PBMCs. The rearrangement links TRBV4-1 to TRBJ2-7, with D maybe TRBD1 (5 bases). The CDR3 sequence: CASSQQGGAYEQYF. The DNA for the CDR3 is TGCGCCAGCAGCCAACAGGGTGGCGCCTACGAGCAGTACTTC.